Included here is one TCR beta chain sequence, with context. Its antigen remains unidentified. With constant-segment primers, 5'RACE yielded cDNA libraries of TCR alpha and TCR beta that carried sample barcodes and UMIs. Each CDR3 protein gets one entry after TCRdb re-called the 5' RACE reads with MiXCR. The sample yields approximately 180,000 distinct CDR3 sequences, around 16% seen once. This record comes from a study of T-cell memory formation after mild COVID-19. Whole-study findings and limits: Pre-infection memory showed some responding clones, and this suggested that cross-reactive memory joined. For contracting clones, CD4+ ones sat mainly in CM and EM, CD8+ in EMRA. Day 15 to 85 contracting clones showed balanced CD4/CD8; day 15 to 37 expanders favored CD4+.

This CDR3 has 15 residues. The J segment lost 2 bases and the V segment lost 2 bases, leaving 4 bases of the junction unmatched. CDR1 is KGHSH, CDR2 LQKENI, per germline. The receptor was derived from an adult woman who had mild COVID-19 (a few samples of this study predate the infection). Cell type and time point are not known. What was sequenced was PBMCs or a T cell subset sorted from them (not recorded which). V and J are TRBV18 and TRBJ2-3; 7 bases align to TRBD2. CDR3 loop: CASSPGLAATDTQYF. The CDR3 nucleotides are TGTGCCAGCTCACCAGGTCTAGCGGCCACAGATACGCAGTATTTT.